This is a list of T cell receptor beta chains from one sample in a study of PD-L1 blockade in urothelial cancer. Clones were sequenced by immunoSEQ multiplex PCR, and TCRdb holds only the in-frame ones, with some missing. The sample contains 60,000 to 75,000 clones, approximately 83% of which appear only once. The sample consisted of PBMCs, taken around atezolizumab (anti-PD-L1) treatment. The receptors were sampled from a man in his 60s with urothelial cancer. Each CDR3 is given with its conserved first and last residue. A D gene is named only where the DNA matches it firmly. Clone size is not always given. Where it is, it says once, few, many or a class for expanded clones.

.	TRBV11-3	TRBJ1-6	.	TGTGCCAGCAGCTTAGATTATAAGAGCTCCTATAATTCACCCCTCCACTTT	CASSLDYKSSYNSPLHF
TRBD2	TRBV7-6	TRBJ2-3	once	TGTGCCAGCAGCTCCCCTCTAGCGGGGGGCACAGATACGCAGTATTTT	CASSSPLAGGTDTQYF
TRBD2	TRBV5-1	TRBJ2-5	.	TGCGCCAGCAGCTTGACCTCACTAGCGGGGGGGCCAGGGGAGACCCAGTACTTC	CASSLTSLAGGPGETQYF
.	TRBV19	TRBJ2-4	.	TGTGCCAGTAGTATCGGGGCCAAAAACATTCAGTACTTC	CASSIGAKNIQYF
.	TRBV18	TRBJ2-7	.	TGTGCCAGCTCACCGCGCGGGTTCTACGAGCAGTACTTC	CASSPRGFYEQYF
.	TRBV7-9	TRBJ1-2	.	TGTGCCAGCAGCACCGCCGAAACACGCTACACCTTC	CASSTAETRYTF
.	TRBV4-3	TRBJ2-5	once	TGCGCCAGCAGCTTTTCGGACAACCAAGAGACCCAGTACTTC	CASSFSDNQETQYF
TRBD1	TRBV6-5	TRBJ2-7	.	TGTGCCAGCAGTTCCCGGACAGGGCAAGCCTACGAGCAGTACTTC	CASSSRTGQAYEQYF
TRBD1	TRBV6-5	TRBJ2-7	.	TGTGCCAGCAGTTATTACAGGACAGGGTACGAGCAGTACTTC	CASSYYRTGYEQYF
.	TRBV5-1	TRBJ2-1	.	TGCGCCAGCAGCTTGGCCGAGACAGTATACAATGAGCAGTTCTTC	CASSLAETVYNEQFF
.	TRBV5-6	TRBJ1-2	once	TGTGCCAGCAGCTTGGCCGGTTTTCAAACCTTC	CASSLAGFQTF
TRBD1	TRBV27	TRBJ1-3	once	TGTGCCAGCAGACCCGGGACAGGGAGTAGAAACACCATATATTTT	CASRPGTGSRNTIYF
.	TRBV5-8	TRBJ1-2	.	TGTGCCAGCAGCAGAGGTCGAACCAGGGGTCGCCAGGGCTACACCTTC	CASSRGRTRGRQGYTF
.	TRBV9	TRBJ1-1	once	TGTGCCAGCAGCTTGACCCCCCAGGGCACTGAAGCTTTCTTT	CASSLTPQGTEAFF
TRBD1	TRBV4-2	TRBJ1-1	once	TGTGCCAGCAGCCTCCACAGGGGGGACACTGAAGCTTTCTTT	CASSLHRGDTEAFF
TRBD1	TRBV7-2	TRBJ1-1	.	TGTGCCAGCAGCTGGGACAGGCGGAACACTGAAGCTTTCTTT	CASSWDRRNTEAFF
.	TRBV6-1	TRBJ2-7	.	TGTGCCAGCAGGGTTGACATTTACGAGCAGTACTTC	CASRVDIYEQYF
TRBD1	TRBV28	TRBJ1-2	.	TGTGCCAGCAGTGAATGGGACAGGAACTATGGCTACACCTTC	CASSEWDRNYGYTF
TRBD1	TRBV28	TRBJ1-1	once	TGTGCCAGCAGCCCAGGGACAGACACTGAAGCTTTCTTT	CASSPGTDTEAFF
TRBD2	TRBV6-6	TRBJ2-2	.	TGTGCCAGCAGTCAAAGCGGGGGGAACACCGGGGAGCTGTTTTTT	CASSQSGGNTGELFF
TRBD2	TRBV7-2	TRBJ2-7	.	TGTGCCAGCAGCTACAGTCGGGGGGGGGCCGGTGAGCAGTACTTC	CASSYSRGGAGEQYF
TRBD1	TRBV30	TRBJ2-4	once	TGTGCCTGGGCACCGAACAGGGGAGTAAACATTCAGTACTTC	CAWAPNRGVNIQYF
TRBD1	TRBV29-1	TRBJ1-1	once	TGCAGCGTTCTCCCTCCTTTACAGGGGAGGTGGACTGAAGCTTTCTTT	CSVLPPLQGRWTEAFF